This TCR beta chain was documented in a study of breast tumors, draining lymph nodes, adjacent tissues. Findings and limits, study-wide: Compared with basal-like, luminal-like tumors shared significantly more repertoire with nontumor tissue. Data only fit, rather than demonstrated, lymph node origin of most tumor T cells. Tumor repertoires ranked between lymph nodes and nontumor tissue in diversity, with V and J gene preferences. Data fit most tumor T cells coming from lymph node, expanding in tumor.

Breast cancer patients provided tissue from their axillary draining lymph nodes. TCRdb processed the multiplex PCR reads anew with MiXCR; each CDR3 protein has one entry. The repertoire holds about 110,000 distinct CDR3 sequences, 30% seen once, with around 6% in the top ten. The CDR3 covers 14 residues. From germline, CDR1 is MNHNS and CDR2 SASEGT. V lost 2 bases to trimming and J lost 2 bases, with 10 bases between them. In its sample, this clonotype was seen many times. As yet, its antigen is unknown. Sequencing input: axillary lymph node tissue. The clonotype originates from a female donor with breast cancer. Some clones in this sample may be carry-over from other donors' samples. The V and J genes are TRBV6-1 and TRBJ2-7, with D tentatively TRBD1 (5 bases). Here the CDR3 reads CASSESTDPYEQYF. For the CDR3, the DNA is TGTGCCAGCAGTGAATCGACAGATCCCTACGAGCAGTACTTC.